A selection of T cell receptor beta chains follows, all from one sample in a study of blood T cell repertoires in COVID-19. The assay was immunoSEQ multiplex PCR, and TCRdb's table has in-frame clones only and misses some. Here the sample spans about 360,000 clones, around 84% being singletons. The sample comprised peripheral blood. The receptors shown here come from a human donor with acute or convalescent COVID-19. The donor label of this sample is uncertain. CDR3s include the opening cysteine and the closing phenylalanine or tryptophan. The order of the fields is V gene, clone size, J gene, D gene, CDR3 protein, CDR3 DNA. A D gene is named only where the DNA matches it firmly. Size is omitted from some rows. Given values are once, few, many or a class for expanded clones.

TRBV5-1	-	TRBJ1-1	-	CASSLAAGTEAFF	TGCGCCAGCAGCTTGGCAGCGGGGACTGAAGCTTTCTTT
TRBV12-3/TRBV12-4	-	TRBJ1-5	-	CASSFQGRQPQHF	TGTGCCAGCAGTTTTCAGGGCCGCCAGCCCCAGCATTTT
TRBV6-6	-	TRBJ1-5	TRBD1	CASSYTPGGNQPQHF	TGTGCCAGCAGTTACACTCCAGGGGGGAATCAGCCCCAGCATTTT
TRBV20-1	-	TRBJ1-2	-	CSASTEPGYTF	TGCAGTGCTAGTACAGAACCTGGCTACACCTTC
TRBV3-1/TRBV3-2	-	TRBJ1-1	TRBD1	CASSQGGQGRGAFF	TGTGCCAGCAGCCAAGGGGGACAGGGAAGAGGAGCTTTCTTT
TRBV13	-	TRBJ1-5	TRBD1	CASSKQGRQPQHF	TGTGCCAGCAGCAAACAGGGGCGGCAGCCCCAGCATTTT
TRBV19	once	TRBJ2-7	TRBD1	CASSAGGTGAYEQYF	TGTGCCAGTAGCGCTGGGGGGACAGGGGCCTACGAGCAGTACTTC
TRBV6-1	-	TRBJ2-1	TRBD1	CASSELRRGTGSYNEQFF	TGTGCCAGCAGTGAATTACGGAGGGGGACAGGCTCCTACAATGAGCAGTTCTTC
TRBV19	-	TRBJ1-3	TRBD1	CATNDRGSGNTIYF	TGTGCCACAAATGACAGGGGTTCTGGAAACACCATATATTTT
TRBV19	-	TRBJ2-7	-	CASSIRPRAYEQYF	TGTGCCAGTAGTATACGTCCCAGGGCCTACGAGCAGTACTTC
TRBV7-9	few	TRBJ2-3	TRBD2	CASSLFAGREGRNTQYF	TGTGCCAGCAGCTTATTCGCCGGGCGGGAGGGCCGGAATACGCAGTATTTT
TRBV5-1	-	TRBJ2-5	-	CASSSTVGQETQYF	TGCGCCAGCAGCTCAACGGTCGGGCAAGAGACCCAGTACTTC
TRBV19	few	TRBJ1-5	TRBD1	CASSIVGQGAGQPQHF	TGTGCCAGTAGTATAGTGGGACAGGGCGCCGGTCAGCCCCAGCATTTT
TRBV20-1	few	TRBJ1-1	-	CSASRTDNTEAFF	TGCAGTGCTAGTCGTACAGACAACACTGAAGCTTTCTTT
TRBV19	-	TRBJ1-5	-	CASSIGGGRNQPQHF	TGTGCCAGTAGTATAGGGGGGGGGCGCAATCAGCCCCAGCATTTT
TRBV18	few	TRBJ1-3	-	CASSPDHRQFLKFSGNTIYF	TGTGCCAGCTCACCTGACCATAGACAGTTCCTGAAGTTCTCTGGAAACACCATATATTTT